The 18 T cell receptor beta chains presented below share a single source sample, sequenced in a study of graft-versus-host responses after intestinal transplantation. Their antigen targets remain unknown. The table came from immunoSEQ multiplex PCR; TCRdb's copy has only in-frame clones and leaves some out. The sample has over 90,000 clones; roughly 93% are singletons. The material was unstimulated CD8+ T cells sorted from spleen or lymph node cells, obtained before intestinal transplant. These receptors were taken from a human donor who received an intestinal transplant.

The CDR3 sequence is CASSQAGQVAYEQYF. Here the CDR3 DNA reads TGCGCCAGCAGCCAAGCGGGACAGGTAGCCTACGAGCAGTACTTC. The chain has TRBV4-1 and TRBJ2-7, with TRBD1 matching over 8 bases. The CDR3 sequence is 15 residues long. Trimming at V came to 1 base and at J to 2 bases, leaving 4 bases not matched to a gene. CDR1 MGHRA and CDR2 YSYEKL come from the germline V gene.

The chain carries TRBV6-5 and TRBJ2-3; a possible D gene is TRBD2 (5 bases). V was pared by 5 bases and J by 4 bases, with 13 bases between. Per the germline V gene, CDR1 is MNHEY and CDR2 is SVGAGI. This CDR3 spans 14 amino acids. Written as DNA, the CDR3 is TGTGCCAGCAGTCCATGGGGAGTCGCAGATACGCAGTATTTT. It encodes CASSPWGVADTQYF.

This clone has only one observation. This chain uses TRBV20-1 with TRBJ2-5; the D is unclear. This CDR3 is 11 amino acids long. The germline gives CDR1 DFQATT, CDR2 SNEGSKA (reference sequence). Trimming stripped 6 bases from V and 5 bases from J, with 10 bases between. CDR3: CSAPSRETQYF. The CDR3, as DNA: TGCAGTGCCCCCTCCCGGGAGACCCAGTACTTC.

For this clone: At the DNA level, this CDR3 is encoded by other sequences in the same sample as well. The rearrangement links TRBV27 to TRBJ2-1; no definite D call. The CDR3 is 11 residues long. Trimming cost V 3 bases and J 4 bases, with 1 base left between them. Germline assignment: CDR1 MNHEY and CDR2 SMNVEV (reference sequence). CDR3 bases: TGTGCCAGCAGTTTGTACAATGAGCAGTTCTTC. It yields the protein CASSLYNEQFF.

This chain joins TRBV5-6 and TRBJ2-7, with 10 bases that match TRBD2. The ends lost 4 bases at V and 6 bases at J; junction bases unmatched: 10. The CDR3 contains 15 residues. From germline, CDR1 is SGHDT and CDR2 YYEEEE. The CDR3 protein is CASSRITSGDREQYF. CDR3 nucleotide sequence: TGTGCCAGCAGCAGGATCACTAGCGGGGATCGCGAGCAGTACTTC. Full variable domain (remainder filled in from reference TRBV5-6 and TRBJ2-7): DAGVTQSPTHLIKTRGQQVTLRCSPKSGHDTVSWYQQALGQGPQFIFQYYEEEERQRGNFPDRFSGHQFPNYSSELNVNALLLGDSALYLCASSRITSGDREQYFGPGTRLTVT.

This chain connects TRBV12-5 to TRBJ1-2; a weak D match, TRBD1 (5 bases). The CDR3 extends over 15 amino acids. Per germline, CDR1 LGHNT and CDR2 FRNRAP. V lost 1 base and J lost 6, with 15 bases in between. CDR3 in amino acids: CASGLDNRGFDGYTF. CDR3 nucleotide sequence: TGTGCTAGTGGTTTGGACAACCGGGGGTTCGATGGCTACACCTTC.

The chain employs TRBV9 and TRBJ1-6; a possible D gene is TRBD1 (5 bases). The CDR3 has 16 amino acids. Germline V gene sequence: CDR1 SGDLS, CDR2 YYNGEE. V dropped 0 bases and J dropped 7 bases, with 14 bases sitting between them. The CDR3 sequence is CASSVEGAEFNSPLHF. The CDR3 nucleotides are TGTGCCAGCAGCGTAGAAGGGGCAGAGTTCAATTCACCCCTCCACTTT.

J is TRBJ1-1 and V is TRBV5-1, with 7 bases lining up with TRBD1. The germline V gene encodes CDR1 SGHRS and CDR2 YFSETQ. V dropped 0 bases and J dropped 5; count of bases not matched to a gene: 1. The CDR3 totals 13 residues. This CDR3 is CASSLEGATEAFF. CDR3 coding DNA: TGCGCCAGCAGCTTGGAGGGGGCTACTGAAGCTTTCTTT.

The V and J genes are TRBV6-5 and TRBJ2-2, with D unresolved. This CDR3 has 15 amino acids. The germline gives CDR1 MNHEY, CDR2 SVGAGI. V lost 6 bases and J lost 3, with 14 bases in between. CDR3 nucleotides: TGTGCCAGCAGCCCCAATATACAGTACACCGGGGAGCTGTTTTTT. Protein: CASSPNIQYTGELFF.

The CDR3 coding sequence is TGTGCCAGCAGCCGCCGGGACAGACTTGCAACTAATGAAAAACTGTTTTTT. It translates to CASSRRDRLATNEKLFF. The chain joins TRBV13 to TRBJ1-4; 7 nucleotides match TRBD1. CDR1 PRHDT and CDR2 FYEKMQ come from the germline V gene (reference sequence). Germline trimming cut 5 bases from V and 0 bases from J; bases unmatched to any gene: 9. There are 17 residues in the CDR3.

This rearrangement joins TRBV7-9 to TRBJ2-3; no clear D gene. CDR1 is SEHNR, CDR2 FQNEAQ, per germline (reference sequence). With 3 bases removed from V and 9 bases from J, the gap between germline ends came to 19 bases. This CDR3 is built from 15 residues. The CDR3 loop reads CASSFPVGTFETQYF. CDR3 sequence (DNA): TGTGCCAGCAGCTTTCCAGTTGGAACGTTTGAGACGCAGTATTTT.

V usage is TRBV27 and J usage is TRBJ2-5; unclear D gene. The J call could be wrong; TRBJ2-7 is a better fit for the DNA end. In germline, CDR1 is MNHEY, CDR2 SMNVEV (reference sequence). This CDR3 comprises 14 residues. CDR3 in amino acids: CASSLYPENYEQYF. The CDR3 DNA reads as TGTGCCAGCAGTTTATATCCAGAGAACTACGAGCAGTACTTC.

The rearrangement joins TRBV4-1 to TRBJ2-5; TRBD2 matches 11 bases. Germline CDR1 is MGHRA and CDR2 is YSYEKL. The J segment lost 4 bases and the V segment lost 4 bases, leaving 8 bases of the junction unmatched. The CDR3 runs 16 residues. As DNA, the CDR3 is TGCGCCAGCAGCCTCCTGACTAGCGGGGTAGGAGAGACCCAGTACTTC. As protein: CASSLLTSGVGETQYF.

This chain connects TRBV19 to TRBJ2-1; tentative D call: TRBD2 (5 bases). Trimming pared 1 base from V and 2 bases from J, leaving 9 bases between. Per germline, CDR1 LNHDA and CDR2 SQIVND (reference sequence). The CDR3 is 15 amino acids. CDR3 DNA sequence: TGTGCCAGTAGTATAGTCCGAGGGACCTACAATGAGCAGTTCTTC. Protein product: CASSIVRGTYNEQFF.

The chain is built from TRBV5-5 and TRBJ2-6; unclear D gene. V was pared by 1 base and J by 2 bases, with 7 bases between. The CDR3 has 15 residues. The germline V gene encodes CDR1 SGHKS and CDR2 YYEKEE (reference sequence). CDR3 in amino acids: CASSLNWAGANVLTF. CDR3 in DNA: TGTGCCAGCAGCTTGAATTGGGCTGGGGCCAACGTCCTGACTTTC. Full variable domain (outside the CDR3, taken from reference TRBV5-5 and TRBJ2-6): DAGVTQSPTHLIKTRGQQVTLRCSPISGHKSVSWYQQVLGQGPQFIFQYYEKEERGRGNFPDRFSARQFPNYSSELNVNALLLGDSALYLCASSLNWAGANVLTFGAGSRLTVL.

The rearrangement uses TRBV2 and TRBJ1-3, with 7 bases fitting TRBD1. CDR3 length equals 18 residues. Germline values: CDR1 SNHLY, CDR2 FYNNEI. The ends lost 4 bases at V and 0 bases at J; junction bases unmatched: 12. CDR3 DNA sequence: TGTGCCAGCAGTGGGGTTGACAGGGACCTTTTCTCTGGAAACACCATATATTTT. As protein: CASSGVDRDLFSGNTIYF.

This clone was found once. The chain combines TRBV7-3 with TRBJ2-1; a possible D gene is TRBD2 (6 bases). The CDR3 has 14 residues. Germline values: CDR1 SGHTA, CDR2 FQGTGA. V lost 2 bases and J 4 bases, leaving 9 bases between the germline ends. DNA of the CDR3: TGTGCCAGCAGCTTAGGCCGGGGGTACAATGAGCAGTTCTTC. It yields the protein CASSLGRGYNEQFF. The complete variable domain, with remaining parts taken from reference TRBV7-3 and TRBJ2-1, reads GAGVSQTPSNKVTEKGKYVELRCDPISGHTALYWYRQSLGQGPEFLIYFQGTGAADDSGLPNDRFFAVRPEGSVSTLKIQRTERGDSAVYLCASSLGRGYNEQFFGPGTRLTVL.

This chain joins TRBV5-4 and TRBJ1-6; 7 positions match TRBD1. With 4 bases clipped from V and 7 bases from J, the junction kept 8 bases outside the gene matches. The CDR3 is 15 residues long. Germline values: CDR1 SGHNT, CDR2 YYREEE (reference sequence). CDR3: CASSPQTGRNSPLHF. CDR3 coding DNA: TGTGCCAGCAGCCCACAGACAGGGAGGAATTCACCCCTCCACTTT. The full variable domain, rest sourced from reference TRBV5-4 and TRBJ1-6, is ETGVTQSPTHLIKTRGQQVTLRCSSQSGHNTVSWYQQALGQGPQFIFQYYREEENGRGNFPPRFSGLQFPNYSSELNVNALELDDSALYLCASSPQTGRNSPLHFGNGTRLTVT.